These 27 T cell receptor beta chains originate from one sample sequenced in a study of T cells after yellow fever vaccination. TCRdb reprocessed the 5' RACE reads via MiXCR and lists one record per CDR3 protein. The table lists just under 600,000 distinct CDR3 sequences, roughly 13% of them singletons. Sequencing was performed on PBMCs, taken on the day of the yellow fever booster vaccination. All receptors come from a young man who received the YFV17D yellow fever vaccine.

Only a few counts were recorded for this clonotype. V and J are TRBV20-1 and TRBJ2-5, with D possibly being TRBD1 (6 bases). The ends were cut back, 1 base at V and 0 bases at J, with 15 bases in the middle. This CDR3 region has 16 residues. CDR1 and CDR2 from the germline V gene are DFQATT and SNEGSKA (reference sequence). CDR3 in amino acids: CSARVSGQPYQETQYF. CDR3 nucleotides: TGCAGTGCTAGAGTTTCAGGACAGCCGTACCAAGAGACCCAGTACTTC.

This clonotype appeared a few times. CDR3 nucleotide sequence: TGCAGTGCTAGCCCGGGGACTAGCGACTACAATGAGCAGTTCTTC. Its translation is CSASPGTSDYNEQFF. The chain employs TRBV20-1 and TRBJ2-1; TRBD2 matches 10 bases. Germline CDR1 and CDR2: DFQATT and SNEGSKA (reference sequence). The trim removed 3 bases at V and 3 bases at J, leaving 5 bases unmatched. CDR3 length: 15 residues.

This clonotype occurred a few times. CDR3 sequence (DNA): TGTGCCAGCAGCACTGGACTCCGACCGGGGACCCAGTACTTC. This translates into CASSTGLRPGTQYF. The genes are TRBV28 and TRBJ2-5; tentative D call: TRBD2 (5 bases). This CDR3 region has 14 residues. Trimming removed 6 bases at V and 7 bases at J, with 18 bases between. Germline V gives CDR1 MDHEN, CDR2 SYDVKM.

The chain carries TRBV10-3 and TRBJ1-2, with D unclear. The germline CDR1 and CDR2 sequences are ENHRY and SYGVKD. This CDR3 is 14 amino acids long. Trimming removed 2 bases at V and 5 bases at J, with 12 bases between. DNA of the CDR3: TGTGCCATCAGTGAGCGTGCAGCCGAATATGGCTACACCTTC. Encoded protein: CAISERAAEYGYTF.

J is TRBJ1-2 and V is TRBV7-9; no reliable D call. The V gene's germline CDR1 is SEHNR and CDR2 FQNEAQ (reference sequence). The V end was cut by 5 bases, the J end by 6 bases, with 16 bases between. The CDR3 covers 14 residues. The CDR3 here is CASSQDTSKHGYTF. The CDR3 DNA sequence: TGTGCCAGCAGCCAAGACACCTCCAAACATGGCTACACCTTC.

J is TRBJ2-7 and V is TRBV28; TRBD1 might be the D (6 bases). The length of the CDR3 is 14 residues. Germline V gives CDR1 MDHEN, CDR2 SYDVKM. Trimming cost V 5 bases and J 0 bases, with 11 bases left between them. The CDR3 here is CASSNRDTSYEQYF. The CDR3 region has the DNA TGTGCCAGCAGTAACCGGGACACCTCCTACGAGCAGTACTTC.

The chain combines TRBV6-2 or TRBV6-3 with TRBJ2-1; 14 bases match TRBD2. The CDR3 is 18 amino acids. In germline, CDR1 is MNHEY, CDR2 SVGEGT. V was clipped by 5 bases and J by 2 bases; unmatched bases: 8. CDR3 in DNA: TGTGCCAGCAGTCCCGGGACTAGCGGGAGTAGGGCCTACAATGAGCAGTTCTTC. It translates to CASSPGTSGSRAYNEQFF.

J is TRBJ1-5 and V is TRBV6-5; the D is unclear. The CDR3 sequence is 16 residues long. From germline, CDR1 is MNHEY and CDR2 SVGAGI. Trimming shortened V by 2 bases and J by 7 bases, and 18 bases separated the two germline ends. CDR3 residues: CASSYQHPIGGQPQHF. CDR3 coding DNA: TGTGCCAGCAGTTACCAGCACCCGATCGGCGGCCAGCCCCAGCATTTT.

Only a few counts were recorded for this clonotype. The V call is TRBV29-1, the J call TRBJ2-7; perhaps TRBD1 as D (5 bases). V was shortened by 4 bases and J by 5 bases, with 12 bases between the two germline ends. The CDR3 runs 12 residues. Germline assignment: CDR1 SQVTM and CDR2 ANQGSEA. The CDR3 nucleotides are TGCAGCGTTGCTCCAGGGCCGGACGAGCAGTACTTC. This translates into CSVAPGPDEQYF.

The CDR3 loop reads CASSASGWGKETQYF. CDR3 coding DNA: TGTGCCAGCAGCGCTAGCGGGTGGGGGAAAGAGACCCAGTACTTC. The chain links TRBV7-2 to TRBJ2-5; 8 nucleotides agree with TRBD2. CDR3 length: 15 amino acids. Unmatched junction bases numbered 8, after V lost 5 bases and J lost 3 bases. From germline, CDR1 is SGHTA and CDR2 FQGNSA.

This clonotype turned up a few times. V is TRBV7-9 and J is TRBJ2-5, with D unresolved. Germline CDR1 and CDR2: SEHNR and FQNEAQ (reference sequence). The CDR3 length is 12 residues. V was shortened by 5 bases and J by 4 bases, with 8 bases between the two germline ends. CDR3 region: CASSRTSETQYF. The CDR3 DNA is TGTGCCAGCAGCCGGACCTCAGAGACCCAGTACTTC.

The chain combines TRBV28 with TRBJ2-3; no clear D gene. CDR1 MDHEN and CDR2 SYDVKM come from the germline V gene. V lost 1 base and J lost 3, with 20 bases in between. This CDR3 is built from 18 residues. The CDR3 DNA reads as TGTGCCAGCAGTTTATCGACCGTCCGGCGTGGATGGACAGATACGCAGTATTTT. This translates into CASSLSTVRRGWTDTQYF.

This clonotype appeared many times. The V call is TRBV7-2, the J call TRBJ1-3; tentatively, D is TRBD1 (5 bases). V was pared by 3 bases and J by 1 base, with 13 bases between. CDR3 length equals 16 residues. Looked up from germline, CDR1 is SGHTA and CDR2 is FQGNSA. CDR3 amino acids: CASSLLGTNSGNTIYF. Here the CDR3 DNA reads TGTGCCAGCAGCTTGCTCGGGACGAATTCTGGAAACACCATATATTTT.

About this clonotype itself: A much larger clone differs from this one at a single base, so this may be a read error. This sequence joins TRBV6-5 and TRBJ2-2; 8 nucleotides line up with TRBD1. The trim removed 0 bases at V and 12 bases at J, leaving 9 bases unmatched. Germline V lookup: CDR1 MNHEY, CDR2 SVGAGI. The length of the CDR3 is 15 residues. The chain's CDR3 is CASSYSRTGSGKLFF. The CDR3 region has the DNA TGTGCCAGCAGTTACTCCCGGACAGGGAGTGGGAAGCTGTTTTTT.

The chain combines TRBV11-2 with TRBJ2-7; D gene ambiguous. Germline lookup yields CDR1 SGHAT and CDR2 FQNNGV. This CDR3 comprises 13 residues. Between the trimmed V and J ends, which lost 0 bases and 6 bases, there was a span of 9 bases. The CDR3 is CASSLEPPSEQYF. DNA of the CDR3: TGTGCCAGCAGCTTAGAACCCCCCTCCGAGCAGTACTTC.

This rearrangement joins TRBV7-7 to TRBJ2-5; TRBD2 matches 9 bases. Germline V lookup: CDR1 SSHAT, CDR2 FNYEAQ (reference sequence). The V gene end was trimmed by 3 bases and the J gene end by 4 bases; junction bases not matched to a gene: 6. This CDR3 has 15 amino acids. The CDR3, as DNA: TGTGCCAGCAGCTTTGGTAGCGGGAGTGCAGAGACCCAGTACTTC. Its translation is CASSFGSGSAETQYF.

There are a few counts of this clonotype. This rearrangement joins TRBV7-9 to TRBJ2-5; the D call may be TRBD1 or TRBD2 (5 bases each). The germline V gene has CDR1 SEHNR and CDR2 FQNEAQ (reference sequence). The V and J ends lost 11 bases and 2 bases respectively, with 18 bases between them. The CDR3 spans 14 residues. The CDR3 DNA is TGTGCCGCCCGGGGCAGCGCCTCTCAAGAGACCCAGTACTTC. Translated, it gives CAARGSASQETQYF. Combining the CDR3 with reference TRBV7-9 and TRBJ2-5 gives the whole variable domain DTGVSQNPRHKITKRGQNVTFRCDPISEHNRLYWYRQTLGQGPEFLTYFQNEAQLEKSRLLSDRFSAERPKGSFSTLEIQRTEQGDSAMYLCAARGSASQETQYFGPGTRLLVL.

The chain carries TRBV10-3 and TRBJ2-3; 11 bases are shared with TRBD2. Germline V gene lookup returns CDR1 ENHRY and CDR2 SYGVKD. V shed 3 bases, J shed 3 bases, and the junction held 8 bases outside the gene matches. The CDR3 is 17 residues long. CDR3: CAISDPRGTSGTDTQYF. DNA for the CDR3: TGTGCCATCAGTGACCCCCGGGGGACTAGCGGAACAGATACGCAGTATTTT.

This clonotype was observed a handful of times. This chain links TRBV12-3 or TRBV12-4 with TRBJ2-1; D gene unclear. V gave up 5 bases and J gave up 5 bases, with 10 bases separating them. The CDR3 is 13 residues long. The chain's CDR3 is CASSTLGNNEQFF. For the CDR3, the DNA is TGTGCCAGCAGTACTCTGGGTAACAATGAGCAGTTCTTC.

The J gene is TRBJ2-1, the V gene TRBV27, with 11 positions matching TRBD2. The CDR3 length is 15 residues. With 7 bases clipped from V and 8 bases from J, the junction kept 10 bases outside the gene matches. Germline-derived CDR1 and CDR2 are MNHEY and SMNVEV (reference sequence). CDR3 loop: CASTVGLAGGHEQFF. The CDR3 DNA follows: TGTGCCAGCACCGTAGGGCTAGCGGGAGGTCATGAGCAGTTCTTC.

The table lists this clonotype with a few counts. The chain uses TRBV5-1 and TRBJ2-5; 7 bases align to TRBD2. In germline, CDR1 is SGHRS, CDR2 YFSETQ. The ends lost 4 bases at V and 4 bases at J; junction bases unmatched: 4. This CDR3 has 13 amino acids. In DNA form, the CDR3 reads TGCGCCAGCAGCCAGACTAGCTTAGAGACCCAGTACTTC. This sequence encodes CASSQTSLETQYF.

The V gene is TRBV7-2, the J gene TRBJ1-1; TRBD1 is a possible D gene (5 bases). Germline CDR1 reads SGHTA; CDR2 reads FQGNSA. This CDR3 is 14 amino acids long. V was trimmed by 5 bases and J by 5 bases, leaving 15 bases between them. The CDR3 spells CASSAVGGRTEAFF. The CDR3 coding sequence is TGTGCCAGCAGCGCCGTTGGGGGTCGTACTGAAGCTTTCTTT. The full variable domain, rest sourced from reference TRBV7-2 and TRBJ1-1, is GAGVSQSPSNKVTEKGKDVELRCDPISGHTALYWYRQSLGQGLEFLIYFQGNSAPDKSGLPSDRFSAERTGGSVSTLTIQRTQQEDSAVYLCASSAVGGRTEAFFGQGTRLTVV.

This clonotype was recorded a few times. J is TRBJ2-5 and V is TRBV7-6; D ambiguous. V lost 2 bases to trimming and J lost 5 bases, with 9 bases between them. CDR3 length: 13 amino acids. CDR1 and CDR2 from the germline V gene are SGHVS and FNYEAQ. CDR3 nucleotide sequence: TGTGCCAGCAGCTTACGTATTTGGGAGACCCAGTACTTC. Amino acid sequence: CASSLRIWETQYF. Based on the CDR3 plus reference TRBV7-6 and TRBJ2-5, the full variable domain is GAGVSQSPRYKVTKRGQDVALRCDPISGHVSLYWYRQALGQGPEFLTYFNYEAQQDKSGLPNDRFSAERPEGSISTLTIQRTEQRDSAMYRCASSLRIWETQYFGPGTRLLVL.

This clonotype showed up many times. The V gene is TRBV19, the J gene TRBJ2-1, with 8 bases identical to TRBD2. Losses at the gene ends were 5 bases for V and 6 bases for J; bases not matched to a gene: 12. This CDR3 region has 16 residues. CDR1 and CDR2 (germline): LNHDA, SQIVND (reference sequence). CDR3 nucleotides: TGTGCCAGTAGTCCCGGGGGTGACGGGAGGGGCAATGAGCAGTTCTTC. Amino acids: CASSPGGDGRGNEQFF.

This clonotype has ten or more counts. This rearrangement joins TRBV7-2 to TRBJ1-5; D unclear. This CDR3 region has 14 residues. V was clipped by 1 base and J by 3 bases, with 7 bases between them. CDR1 is SGHTA and CDR2 is FQGNSA in the germline V gene. The CDR3 sequence: CASSLVQHNQPQHF. DNA of the CDR3: TGTGCCAGCAGCTTAGTGCAGCACAATCAGCCCCAGCATTTT.

This clonotype showed up just a few times. This sequence joins TRBV5-4 and TRBJ2-1; D is undetermined. CDR1 is SGHNT and CDR2 is YYREEE in the germline V gene (reference sequence). Trimming shortened V by 0 bases and J by 1 base, and 11 bases separated the two germline ends. This CDR3 spans 16 amino acids. CDR3 coding DNA: TGTGCCAGCAGCTTGGGGCCTCCACTGTCCTACAATGAGCAGTTCTTC. It yields the protein CASSLGPPLSYNEQFF.

In its sample, this clonotype was seen a few times. J is TRBJ2-1 and V is TRBV7-8; weak D call: TRBD2 (5 bases). Looked up from germline, CDR1 is SGHVS and CDR2 is FQNEAQ. Trimming pared 8 bases from V and 7 bases from J, leaving 15 bases between. The CDR3 has 13 residues. The CDR3 DNA reads as TGTGCCAGCGGGTTAGCGTTAGATAATGAGCAGTTCTTC. Its translation is CASGLALDNEQFF.